The 12 T cell receptor beta chains presented below share a single source sample, sequenced in a study of cytomegalovirus exposure and HLA in healthy donors. PCR amplification relied on 60 Vbeta primers (plus 13 Jbeta primers). Assay used: immunoSEQ multiplex PCR; TCRdb lists only in-frame clones, some missing. Of around 130,000 clones listed, around 82% are singletons. What was sequenced was PBMCs. These receptor sequences come from a male donor in good health and CMV-seropositive.

This chain uses TRBV10-2 with TRBJ2-2; D gene unclear. The CDR3 is 14 residues long. Germline assignment: CDR1 WSHSY and CDR2 SAAADI. Trimming stripped 7 bases from V and 5 bases from J, with 14 bases between. The CDR3 spells CASKPGSTTGELFF. CDR3 nucleotide sequence: TGCGCCAGCAAACCAGGATCCACTACCGGGGAGCTGTTTTTT.

The V and J genes are TRBV11-2 and TRBJ2-3; 14 nucleotides align to TRBD2. Germline assignment: CDR1 SGHAT and CDR2 FQNNGV. The V and J ends lost 8 bases and 3 bases, in that order; junction bases with no gene match: 10. The CDR3 consists of 17 residues. The CDR3 nucleotides read TGTGCCAGCCGTCAGCCCGGGACTAGCGGGGGAACAGATACGCAGTATTTT. Encoded protein: CASRQPGTSGGTDTQYF.

The V call is TRBV6-6, the J call TRBJ2-1; no definite D call. Germline V CDR1 and CDR2: MNHNY, SVGAGI (reference sequence). The CDR3 sequence is 16 residues long. Deletions cut 4 bases from V and 6 bases from J, with 19 bases between. CDR3 protein: CASSSPYSSASNEQFF. As DNA, the CDR3 is TGTGCCAGCAGTTCCCCTTATTCGAGCGCCTCCAATGAGCAGTTCTTC.

This chain joins TRBV9 and TRBJ2-2, with a possible D match to TRBD2 (5 bases). The V and J ends lost 0 bases and 4 bases respectively, with 10 bases between them. This CDR3 comprises 15 residues. Per germline, CDR1 SGDLS and CDR2 YYNGEE. As DNA, the CDR3 is TGTGCCAGCAGCGTAGTAAGCGGTGTCACCGGGGAGCTGTTTTTT. Protein: CASSVVSGVTGELFF. Full variable domain (remainder filled in from reference TRBV9 and TRBJ2-2): DSGVTQTPKHLITATGQRVTLRCSPRSGDLSVYWYQQSLDQGLQFLIQYYNGEERAKGNILERFSAQQFPDLHSELNLSSLELGDSALYFCASSVVSGVTGELFFGEGSRLTVL.

The rearrangement links TRBV7-8 to TRBJ1-2; 7 bases are shared with TRBD1. Germline-derived CDR1 and CDR2 are SGHVS and FQNEAQ. V shed 4 bases, J shed 2 bases, and the junction held 16 bases outside the gene matches. The CDR3 is 18 amino acids. This CDR3 reads CASSSPRGLSGSNYGYTF. The CDR3 DNA reads as TGTGCCAGCAGCTCCCCCAGGGGGTTGTCAGGATCAAACTATGGCTACACCTTC.

This chain joins TRBV7-2 and TRBJ2-5; 11 bases line up with TRBD2. J lost 5 bases, V lost 6 bases, and 17 bases had no gene match. The CDR3 totals 18 residues. Germline V gene lookup returns CDR1 SGHTA and CDR2 FQGNSA. In DNA, the CDR3 is TGTACCAGCAGATCCGGGACTAGCGGCACTTACGGGGTGGAGACCCAGTACTTC. This translates into CTSRSGTSGTYGVETQYF.

This chain uses TRBV28 with TRBJ1-1; 8 bases are shared with TRBD1. The CDR3 loop spans 17 amino acids. V gave up 3 bases and J gave up 1 base; unmatched junction bases: 10. Germline V gives CDR1 MDHEN, CDR2 SYDVKM. The CDR3 DNA sequence: TGTGCCAGCAGTTTTGGGCCTGGACAGGGCTCGAACACTGAAGCTTTCTTT. Amino acids: CASSFGPGQGSNTEAFF.

J is TRBJ2-5 and V is TRBV19; 9 nucleotides match TRBD2. Germline V gives CDR1 LNHDA, CDR2 SQIVND (reference sequence). The CDR3 totals 14 residues. Germline trimming cut 3 bases from V and 2 bases from J; bases unmatched to any gene: 1. CDR3 sequence: CASSMGLAQETQYF. CDR3 coding DNA: TGTGCCAGTAGTATGGGACTAGCACAAGAGACCCAGTACTTC.

The chain employs TRBV6-1 and TRBJ1-2, with 11 bases aligning to TRBD1. The V gene end was trimmed by 2 bases and the J gene end by 5 bases; junction bases not matched to a gene: 7. The CDR3 runs 16 residues. Per germline, CDR1 MNHNS and CDR2 SASEGT. The CDR3 DNA reads TGTGCCAGCAGTGAATTTGGACAGGGGGCTCGGTATGGCTACACCTTC. It is translated as CASSEFGQGARYGYTF.

The chain joins TRBV18 to TRBJ2-7; D is possibly TRBD2 (5 bases). The ends were cut back, 0 bases at V and 6 bases at J, with 18 bases in the middle. The CDR3 is 16 amino acids. Per germline, CDR1 KGHSH and CDR2 LQKENI. The CDR3 region is CASSPPPFGLLAEQYF. The CDR3 DNA reads TGTGCCAGCTCACCACCGCCGTTCGGACTTCTGGCCGAGCAGTACTTC.

The chain couples TRBV2 to TRBJ2-1; tentatively, D is TRBD1 (5 bases). V lost 7 bases, J lost 6 bases, and 16 bases lay in between. The CDR3 length is 14 residues. Germline assignment: CDR1 SNHLY and CDR2 FYNNEI. CDR3 in amino acids: CASTPRGRSNEQFF. CDR3 bases: TGTGCCAGCACCCCTAGGGGCCGTAGCAATGAGCAGTTCTTC. The whole variable domain, remainder taken from reference TRBV2 and TRBJ2-1, is EPEVTQTPSHQVTQMGQEVILRCVPISNHLYFYWYRQILGQKVEFLVSFYNNEISEKSEIFDDQFSVERPDGSNFTLKIRSTKLEDSAMYFCASTPRGRSNEQFFGPGTRLTVL.

This chain links TRBV15 with TRBJ2-5; TRBD1 agrees at 9 bases. The CDR3 runs 17 residues. V dropped 2 bases and J dropped 1; count of bases not matched to a gene: 8. CDR1 and CDR2 from the germline V gene are LNHNV and YYDKDF (reference sequence). The CDR3 sequence: CATSRSIHRGPQETQYF. The DNA for the CDR3 is TGTGCCACCAGCAGATCCATTCACAGGGGGCCCCAAGAGACCCAGTACTTC.